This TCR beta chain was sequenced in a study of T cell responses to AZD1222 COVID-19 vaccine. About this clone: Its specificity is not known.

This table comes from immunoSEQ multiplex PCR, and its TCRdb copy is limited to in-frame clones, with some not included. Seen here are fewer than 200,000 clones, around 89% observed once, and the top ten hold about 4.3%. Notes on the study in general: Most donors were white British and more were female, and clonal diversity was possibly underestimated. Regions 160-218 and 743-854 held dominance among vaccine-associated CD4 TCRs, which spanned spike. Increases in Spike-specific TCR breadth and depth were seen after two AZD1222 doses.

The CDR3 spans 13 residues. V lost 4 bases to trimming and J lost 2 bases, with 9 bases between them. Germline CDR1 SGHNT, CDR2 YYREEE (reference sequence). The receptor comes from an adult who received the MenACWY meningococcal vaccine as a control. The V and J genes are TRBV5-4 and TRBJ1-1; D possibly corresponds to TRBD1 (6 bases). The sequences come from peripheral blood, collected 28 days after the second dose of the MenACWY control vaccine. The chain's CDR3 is CASSGDTNTEAFF. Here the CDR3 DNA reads TGTGCCAGCAGCGGGGACACCAACACTGAAGCTTTCTTT.